This section outlines one TCR beta chain sequence together with its context. Its antigen is currently unknown. The data originate from a study of T cells after posttransplantation cyclophosphamide. Whole-study findings and limits: Donor CD8+ memory clones often dominated recipient blood repertoires at later times.

Assay used: immunoSEQ multiplex PCR; TCRdb lists only in-frame clones, some missing. The sample carries 6,500 to 8,000 clones, more than 60% recorded once. Germline CDR1 is SGHDT and CDR2 is YYEEEE. With 4 bases clipped from V and 5 bases from J, the junction kept 8 bases outside the gene matches. CDR3 length: 16 amino acids. The origin of this receptor is a woman aged 50 to 60 in good health and a related stem cell transplant donor. The rearrangement links TRBV5-6 to TRBJ1-6, with 8 bases that match TRBD1. Specimen: memory CD4+ T cells sorted from blood. CDR3 coding DNA: TGTGCCAGCAGCCCGGGCCCGGGACAGGATAATTCACCCCTCCACTTT. The encoded protein is CASSPGPGQDNSPLHF. The variable domain in full, completed from reference TRBV5-6 and TRBJ1-6, reads DAGVTQSPTHLIKTRGQQVTLRCSPKSGHDTVSWYQQALGQGPQFIFQYYEEEERQRGNFPDRFSGHQFPNYSSELNVNALLLGDSALYLCASSPGPGQDNSPLHFGNGTRLTVT.